This T cell receptor beta chain was captured in a study of blood T cell repertoires in COVID-19. Study context: PBMCs, B-cell-depleted T cells, or T cells provided the cDNA or gDNA that made up the material.

TCRdb keeps only in-frame clones here, not all; method: immunoSEQ multiplex PCR. The repertoire includes roughly 200,000 clones, approximately 85% of them detected once, and 5% to 7.5% sits in the top ten. Cohort placement rested on clinical history that participants reported themselves. Two negative PCRs, clearance, or symptom resolution had been documented for recovered Cohort 3 donors. V was pared by 6 bases and J by 2 bases, with 12 bases of the junction left unmatched. The CDR3 spans 16 residues. CDR1 is LGHDT and CDR2 is YNNKEL in the germline V gene (reference sequence). This sequence was found in a man aged 40-50 years who had recovered from COVID-19. Material: PBMCs or T cells enriched from blood (not recorded which). This chain connects TRBV3-1 (or the pseudogene TRBV3-2) to TRBJ1-2, with 7 bases lining up with TRBD1. CDR3 in DNA: TGTGCCAGCAGTGAGACAGGGAGTGCGGCGAACTATGGCTACACCTTC. This encodes CASSETGSAANYGYTF.